In its sample, the clone carrying this T cell receptor (beta chain) was seen a few times. Described time point: newly diagnosed GD, antithyroid drugs for less than 3 months. The TCR library was prepared using RNA isolated from PBMCs. The CDR3 totals 15 residues. The V end was cut by 5 bases, the J end by 5 bases, with 19 bases between. CDR1 is SGHAT and CDR2 is FQNNGV in the germline V gene. The data derive from a study of regulatory T cells in long-lasting Graves disease. To make TCR beta libraries, researchers used iRepertoire HTBI primers and Arm-PCR of CDR3 regions. Study processing details: The samples included approximately 60 TRBV and 14 to 15 TRBJ segments. TCRdb re-called the multiplex PCR reads with MiXCR, one entry per CDR3 protein. TCRdb's processing, not the study's, gives the V and J calls here. The table has about 430,000 distinct CDR3 sequences, 15% seen once. This sample also belongs to another study, concerning T cells in Graves' hyperthyroidism and ophthalmopathy. From that report: The HTBI primer set drove a first-round RT-PCR of the TCR CDR3. In blood, most of the thyroid clonotypes expanded above 0.001 were also present.

J is TRBJ2-7 and V is TRBV11-2; the D is unclear. This TCR came from a middle-aged woman with Graves disease. The sequences come from peripheral blood mononuclear cells (PBMCs), collected at new diagnosis, from a patient treated with antithyroid drugs. CDR3 in amino acids: CASSITDGPPNEQYF. Written as DNA, the CDR3 is TGTGCCAGCAGCATAACAGACGGGCCCCCCAACGAGCAGTACTTC.